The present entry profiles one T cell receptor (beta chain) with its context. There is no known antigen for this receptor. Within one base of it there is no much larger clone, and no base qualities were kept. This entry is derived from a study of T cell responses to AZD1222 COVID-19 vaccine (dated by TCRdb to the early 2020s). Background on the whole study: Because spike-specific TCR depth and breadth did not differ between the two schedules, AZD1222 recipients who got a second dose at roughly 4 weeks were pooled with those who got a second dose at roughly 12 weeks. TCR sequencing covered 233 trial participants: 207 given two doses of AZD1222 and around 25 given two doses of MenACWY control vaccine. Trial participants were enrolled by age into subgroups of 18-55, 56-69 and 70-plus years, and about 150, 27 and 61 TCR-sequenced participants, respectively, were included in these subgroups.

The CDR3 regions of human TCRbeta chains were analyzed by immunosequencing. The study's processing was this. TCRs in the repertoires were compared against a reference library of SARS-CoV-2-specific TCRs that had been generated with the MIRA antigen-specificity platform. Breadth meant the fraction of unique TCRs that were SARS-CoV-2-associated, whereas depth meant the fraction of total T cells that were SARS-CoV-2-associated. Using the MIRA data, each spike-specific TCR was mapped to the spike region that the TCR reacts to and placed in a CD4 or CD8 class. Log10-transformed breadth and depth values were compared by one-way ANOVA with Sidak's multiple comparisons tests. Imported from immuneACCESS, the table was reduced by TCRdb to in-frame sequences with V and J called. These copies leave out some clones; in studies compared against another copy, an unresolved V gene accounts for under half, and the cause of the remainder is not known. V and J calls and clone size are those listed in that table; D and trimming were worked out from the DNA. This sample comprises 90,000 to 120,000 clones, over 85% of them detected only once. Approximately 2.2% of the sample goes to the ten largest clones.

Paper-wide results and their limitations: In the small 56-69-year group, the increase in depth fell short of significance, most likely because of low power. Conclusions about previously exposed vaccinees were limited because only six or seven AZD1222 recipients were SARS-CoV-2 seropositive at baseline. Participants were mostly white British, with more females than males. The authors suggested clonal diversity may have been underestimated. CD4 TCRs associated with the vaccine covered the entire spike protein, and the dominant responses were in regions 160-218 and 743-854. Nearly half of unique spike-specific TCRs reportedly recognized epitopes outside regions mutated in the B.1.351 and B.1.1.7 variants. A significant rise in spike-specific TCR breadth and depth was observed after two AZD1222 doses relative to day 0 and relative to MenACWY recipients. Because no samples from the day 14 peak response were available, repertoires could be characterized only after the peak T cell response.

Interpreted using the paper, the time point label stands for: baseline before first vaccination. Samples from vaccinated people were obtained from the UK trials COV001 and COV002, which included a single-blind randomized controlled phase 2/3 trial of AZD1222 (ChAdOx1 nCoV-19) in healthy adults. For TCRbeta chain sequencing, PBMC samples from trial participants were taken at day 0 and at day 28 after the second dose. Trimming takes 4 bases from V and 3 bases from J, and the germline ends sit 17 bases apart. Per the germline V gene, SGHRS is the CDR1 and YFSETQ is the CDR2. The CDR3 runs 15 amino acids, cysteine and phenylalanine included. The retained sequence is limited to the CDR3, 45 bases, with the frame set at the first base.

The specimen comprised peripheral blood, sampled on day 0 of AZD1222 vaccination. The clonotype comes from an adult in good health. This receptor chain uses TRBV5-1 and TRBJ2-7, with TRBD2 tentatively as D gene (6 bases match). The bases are TGCGCCAGCAGCGGAGGGTCGGAGGACCTCTACGAGCAGTACTTC. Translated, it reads CASSGGSEDLYEQYF.